This TCR beta chain derives from a study of shared clonotypes between healthy human individuals. In the case of this clone: No antigen is known for it.

Deep-level assay runs were performed. The sequenced material, unsorted PBMC DNA, was run on ten immunoSEQ deep assay plates. Assay used: immunoSEQ multiplex PCR; TCRdb lists only in-frame clones, some missing. This sample carries approximately 500,000 clones, approximately 78% of them seen once, and the ten largest clones take approximately 12%. Study-level findings and limits: Sampling used blood alone; tissue repertoires probably differ.

This receptor was taken from a woman between 40 and 55 years old in good health. Some clones in this sample may be carry-over from other donors' samples. Sequencing was done on a sample of PBMCs.

In nucleotides, the CDR3 is TGTGCCAGCTCAAAGGGTACGGACTATGGCTACACCTTC. Translation: CASSKGTDYGYTF. The chain joins TRBV18 to TRBJ1-2; D unclear. Germline V lookup: CDR1 KGHSH, CDR2 LQKENI. The CDR3 runs to 13 residues. Trimming took off 5 bases at V and 3 bases at J, with 10 bases between the two ends.